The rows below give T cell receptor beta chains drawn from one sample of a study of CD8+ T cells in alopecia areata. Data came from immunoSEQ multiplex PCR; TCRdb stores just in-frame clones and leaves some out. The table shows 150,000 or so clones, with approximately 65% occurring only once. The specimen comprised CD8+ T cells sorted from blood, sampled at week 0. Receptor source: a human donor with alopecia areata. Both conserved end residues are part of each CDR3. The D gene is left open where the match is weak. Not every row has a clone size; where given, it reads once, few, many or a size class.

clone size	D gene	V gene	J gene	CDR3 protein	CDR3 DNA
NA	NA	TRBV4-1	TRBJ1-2	CASSQGLKGYTF	TGCGCCAGCAGCCAAGGGCTTAAGGGCTACACCTTC
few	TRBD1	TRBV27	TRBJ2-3	CASSLSPGQGQYF	TGTGCCAGCAGTTTAAGTCCCGGACAGGGTCAGTATTTT
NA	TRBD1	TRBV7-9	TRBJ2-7	CASSPPGGTRSYEQYF	TGTGCCAGCAGCCCCCCAGGGGGTACTCGCTCCTACGAGCAGTACTTC
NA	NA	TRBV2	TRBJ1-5	CASKEMGLSNQPQHF	TGTGCCAGCAAGGAGATGGGCCTTAGCAATCAGCCCCAGCATTTT
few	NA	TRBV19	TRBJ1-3	CASSPGNTIYF	TGTGCCAGTAGCCCTGGAAACACCATATATTTT
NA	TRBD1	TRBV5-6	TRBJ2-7	CASSPGGGSYEQYF	TGTGCCAGCAGTCCAGGGGGCGGCTCCTACGAGCAGTACTTC
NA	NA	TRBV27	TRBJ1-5	CASTPTHGTLNQPQHF	TGTGCCAGCACCCCCACGCACGGGACACTCAATCAGCCCCAGCATTTT
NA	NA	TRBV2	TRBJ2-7	CASSESLSYEQYF	TGTGCCAGCAGTGAATCGCTTTCCTACGAGCAGTACTTC
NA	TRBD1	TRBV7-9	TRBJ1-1	CASSLSGTGEVAEAFF	TGTGCCAGCAGCTTATCCGGGACAGGGGAAGTCGCTGAAGCTTTCTTT
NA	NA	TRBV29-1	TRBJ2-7	CSVTSGLSYEQYF	TGCAGCGTTACTTCAGGTCTCTCCTACGAGCAGTACTTC
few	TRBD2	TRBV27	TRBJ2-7	CASSPLAGGLYEQYF	TGTGCCAGCTCCCCCTTAGCGGGGGGTCTCTACGAGCAGTACTTC
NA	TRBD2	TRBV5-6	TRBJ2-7	CASSRDYTSAAYEQYF	TGTGCCAGCAGCCGAGACTACACTAGCGCGGCCTACGAGCAGTACTTC
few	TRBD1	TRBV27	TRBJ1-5	CASSWRQGRDQPQHF	TGTGCCAGCAGTTGGCGACAGGGTCGGGATCAGCCCCAGCATTTT
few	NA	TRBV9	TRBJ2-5	CASSGKPSQETQYF	TGTGCCAGCAGCGGGAAGCCGTCCCAAGAGACCCAGTACTTC
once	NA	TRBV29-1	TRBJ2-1	CSVEDSYNEQFF	TGCAGCGTTGAAGACAGCTACAATGAGCAGTTCTTC
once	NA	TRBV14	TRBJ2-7	CASSQVFYEQYF	TGTGCCAGCAGCCAAGTCTTTTACGAGCAGTACTTC
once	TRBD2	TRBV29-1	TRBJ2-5	CSAPTGLAEETQYF	TGCAGCGCCCCCACGGGACTAGCTGAAGAGACCCAGTACTTC
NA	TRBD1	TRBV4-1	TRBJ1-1	CASSTNTGVTEAFF	TGCGCCAGCAGCACGAACACAGGGGTCACTGAAGCTTTCTTT
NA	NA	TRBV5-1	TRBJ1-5	CASSLYPGSNQPQHF	TGCGCCAGCAGCTTATATCCGGGGAGCAATCAGCCCCAGCATTTT
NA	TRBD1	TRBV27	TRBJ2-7	CASSRDRPDEQYF	TGTGCCAGCAGCCGGGACAGGCCCGACGAGCAGTACTTC
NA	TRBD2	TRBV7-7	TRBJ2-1	CASSSGTSGVNEQFF	TGTGCTAGCAGCTCCGGGACTAGCGGGGTCAATGAGCAGTTCTTC
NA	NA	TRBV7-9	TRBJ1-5	CASSLVGLGHGQNQPQHF	TGTGCCAGCAGCTTAGTGGGGTTGGGGCATGGGCAGAATCAGCCCCAGCATTTT
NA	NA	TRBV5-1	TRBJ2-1	CASGAGNNEQFF	TGCGCCAGCGGCGCAGGGAACAATGAGCAGTTCTTC
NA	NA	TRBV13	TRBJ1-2	CASSLLSDYDSNYGYTF	TGTGCCAGCAGTTTACTCTCCGATTATGACAGCAACTATGGCTACACCTTC
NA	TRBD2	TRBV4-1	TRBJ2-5	CASSQALAEMGSGETQYF	TGCGCCAGCAGCCAAGCACTAGCGGAAATGGGAAGCGGAGAGACCCAGTACTTC
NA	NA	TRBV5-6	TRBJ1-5	CASSTGVSNQPQHF	TGTGCCAGCAGCACGGGTGTCAGCAATCAGCCCCAGCATTTT
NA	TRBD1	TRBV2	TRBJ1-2	CASLGPGTGGGYTF	TGTGCCAGCCTCGGTCCCGGGACAGGGGGTGGCTACACCTTC
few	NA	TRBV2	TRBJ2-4	CASSGPVGSNEGIQYF	TGTGCCAGCAGTGGGCCCGTAGGGTCTAACGAGGGGATTCAGTACTTC
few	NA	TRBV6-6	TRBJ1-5	CASSYSRGGSQPQHF	TGTGCCAGCAGTTACTCCCGGGGAGGGAGTCAGCCCCAGCATTTT
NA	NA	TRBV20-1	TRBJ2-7	CSARESNEQYF	TGCAGTGCTAGAGAAAGCAACGAGCAGTACTTC
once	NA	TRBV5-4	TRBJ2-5	CASSLRGSPQETQYF	TGTGCCAGCAGCTTGAGGGGGAGTCCACAAGAGACCCAGTACTTC
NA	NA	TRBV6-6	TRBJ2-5	CASSYSGRGLQETQYF	TGTGCCAGCAGTTACTCAGGGCGGGGGCTTCAAGAGACCCAGTACTTC
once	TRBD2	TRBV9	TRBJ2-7	CASSASPGTSGWYEQYF	TGTGCCAGCAGCGCATCCCCCGGGACTAGCGGTTGGTACGAGCAGTACTTC
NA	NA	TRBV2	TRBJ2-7	CASKGAEQYF	TGTGCCAGCAAGGGAGCAGAGCAGTACTTC
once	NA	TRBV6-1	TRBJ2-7	CASSENERYF	TGTGCCAGCAGTGAGAACGAGCGGTACTTC
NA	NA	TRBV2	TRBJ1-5	CASSAVESNQPQHF	TGTGCCAGCAGTGCTGTTGAGAGCAATCAGCCCCAGCATTTT
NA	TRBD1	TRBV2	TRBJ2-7	CASRDRQGLYEQYF	TGTGCCAGCAGGGATAGACAGGGGCTATACGAGCAGTACTTC